The TCR beta chain under discussion was sequenced for a study of OX40 agonist ivuxolimab in advanced cancers. V was clipped by 2 bases and J by 5 bases, with 7 bases between them. The CDR3 extends over 12 amino acids. Per germline, CDR1 MNHNY and CDR2 SVGAGI (reference sequence). Method: immunoSEQ multiplex PCR; TCRdb's copy keeps in-frame clones and lacks some. The sample consists of more than 55,000 clones, over 60% of them appearing once. V is TRBV6-6 and J is TRBJ2-7; a weak D match, TRBD1 (6 bases). This TCR was recovered from an adult with an advanced solid tumor such as melanoma, head and neck, liver or kidney cancer. This specimen consisted of CD4+ or CD8+ T cells sorted from blood, obtained in a trial of the OX40 agonist ivuxolimab. The chain's CDR3 is CASSYGGHEQYF. DNA of the CDR3: TGTGCCAGCAGTTACGGGGGCCACGAGCAGTACTTC.